The table lists the clone carrying this TCR beta chain with a few counts. Antigen specificity is unknown. The germline gives CDR1 SEHNR, CDR2 FQNEAQ (reference sequence). This CDR3 is built from 16 residues. V was pared by 5 bases and J by 3 bases, with 10 bases of the junction left unmatched. Here immunoSEQ multiplex PCR was the method, and the copy in TCRdb shows in-frame clones only, minus some. Of some 14,000 clones detected, approximately 78% appear once; the ten largest clones hold 18%. The sample comes from a study of CD4 T cells in relation to SARS-CoV-2 and coronaviruses. As for the study in general: After roughly 9 days of antigen culture, PBMC TCR beta CDR3s were sequenced. The negative reference was HIV-1 Nef peptide pool or peptide-free culture.

Overall study results and limits: No crossreactivity against non-spike viral proteins was tested here.

CD4+ T cells from unexposed donors were obtained before the COVID-19 pandemic (2011-2018). CD4+ T cells were isolated from the cells after around 10 days of culture. Testing used SARS-CoV-2 S/N and four cold-coronavirus spikes on unexposed-donor CD4+ T cells, cells permitting. The sample taken for sequencing was CD4+ T cells from PBMCs, cultured in vitro. This TCR came from a human donor in good health. This chain links TRBV7-9 with TRBJ2-7; 10 bases match TRBD2. CDR3 DNA: TGTGCCAGCAGCGCCCTCCCTAGCGGGGGCCTCTACGAGCAGTACTTC. As protein: CASSALPSGGLYEQYF.